The 21 T cell receptor beta chains below were found in one sample sequenced in a study of neurological immune-mediated disorders. Time point meaning: longitudinal time-point 3. TCRdb used MiXCR to reprocess the 5' RACE reads, holding one entry per CDR3 protein. The profile covers about 81,000 distinct CDR3 sequences, with 4.3% appearing a single time and 5.7% taken by the ten largest. What was sequenced was PBMCs. The receptors were gathered from a woman in her sixties or seventies with multiple sclerosis.

The chain employs TRBV7-8 and TRBJ2-7, with D maybe TRBD1 (6 bases). V was pared by 3 bases and J by 4 bases, with 10 bases between. This CDR3 has 13 amino acids. Germline-derived CDR1 and CDR2 are SGHVS and FQNEAQ. The CDR3 nucleotides read TGTGCCAGCAGCTTTATTCAGGGGTACGAGCAGTACTTC. Residues: CASSFIQGYEQYF. Supplemented by reference TRBV7-8 and TRBJ2-7, the full variable domain reads GAGVSQSPRYKVAKRGQDVALRCDPISGHVSLFWYQQALGQGPEFLTYFQNEAQLDKSGLPSDRFFAERPEGSVSTLKIQRTQQEDSAVYLCASSFIQGYEQYFGPGTRLTVT.

On this clonotype itself: A much larger clone is a single base away; this may be a read error. The chain is built from TRBV5-1 and TRBJ2-5; possibly TRBD2 for D (6 bases). CDR3 size: 15 residues. Germline V gene sequence: CDR1 SGHRS, CDR2 YFSETQ. Between the trimmed V and J ends, which lost 0 bases and 5 bases, there was a span of 14 bases. The CDR3, as DNA: TGCGCCAGCAGCTTGGAACTGACTAGTGGGGAGACCCAGTACTTC. It codes for CASSLELTSGETQYF.

This clonotype was counted many times. This sequence joins TRBV12-3 or TRBV12-4 and TRBJ1-1, with D possibly matching TRBD1 (5 bases). V was shortened by 5 bases and J by 1 base, with 11 bases between the two germline ends. The CDR3 is 14 residues long. As DNA, the CDR3 is TGTGCCAGCAGTAAACAGGTGGGGAACACTGAAGCTTTCTTT. Amino acid sequence: CASSKQVGNTEAFF.

This clonotype was detected many times. This chain links TRBV5-6 with TRBJ2-5; 12 bases match TRBD2. Trimming cost V 2 bases and J 3 bases; bases outside gene matches: 5. The CDR3 runs 16 residues. Germline-derived CDR1 and CDR2 are SGHDT and YYEEEE. The CDR3 here is CASSFKRLAGEETQYF. The CDR3 bases are TGTGCCAGCAGCTTCAAACGACTAGCGGGGGAAGAGACCCAGTACTTC.

This clonotype was observed at least ten times. The chain uses TRBV14 and TRBJ2-1; D gene ambiguous. The CDR3 sequence is 15 residues long. Germline assignment: CDR1 SGHDN and CDR2 FVKESK. Trimming removed 1 base at V and 0 bases at J, with 7 bases between. The CDR3 protein is CASSQVFPSYNEQFF. CDR3 sequence (DNA): TGTGCCAGCAGCCAAGTATTCCCCTCCTACAATGAGCAGTTCTTC.

This clonotype has ten or more counts. The rearrangement uses TRBV3-1 and TRBJ2-1; D possibly corresponds to TRBD2 (6 bases). The CDR3 spans 15 residues. V lost 3 bases and J lost 5, with 14 bases in between. Germline CDR1 reads LGHDT; CDR2 reads YNNKEL (reference sequence). The DNA of the CDR3 is TGTGCCAGCAGCCAGGCCGGGACTGGCAACAATGAGCAGTTCTTC. Its translation: CASSQAGTGNNEQFF.

In its sample, this clonotype was seen many times. This rearrangement joins TRBV12-3 or TRBV12-4 to TRBJ2-5; D call uncertain. The CDR3 spans 11 residues. V shed 6 bases and J shed 4 bases, with 6 bases lying between them. CDR3 coding DNA: TGTGCCAGCAGAACCGGAGAGACCCAGTACTTC. Protein product: CASRTGETQYF.

This clonotype showed up many times. The chain recombines TRBV5-1 with TRBJ2-1; 7 bases line up with TRBD2. The J segment lost 6 bases and the V segment lost 4 bases, leaving 16 bases of the junction unmatched. The CDR3 totals 17 residues. CDR1 and CDR2 from the germline V gene are SGHRS and YFSETQ. CDR3 in DNA: TGCGCCAGCAGCAAGGCCCTCGGGGGGATTACGGGCAATGAGCAGTTCTTC. This gives the protein CASSKALGGITGNEQFF. The complete variable domain, with remaining parts taken from reference TRBV5-1 and TRBJ2-1, reads KAGVTQTPRYLIKTRGQQVTLSCSPISGHRSVSWYQQTPGQGLQFLFEYFSETQRNKGNFPGRFSGRQFSNSRSEMNVSTLELGDSALYLCASSKALGGITGNEQFFGPGTRLTVL.

This clonotype was picked up many times. A read error may account for a junction end that differs from germline. This chain joins TRBV7-9 and TRBJ1-6, with a tentative D call TRBD1 (5 bases). Germline V lookup: CDR1 SEHNR, CDR2 FQNEAQ (reference sequence). CDR3 length equals 18 residues. The CDR3 sequence: CASSVARGVSAYNSPLHF. The CDR3 DNA is TGTGCCAGCAGCGTAGCGCGGGGGGTTTCGGCGTATAATTCACCCCTCCACTTT.

This clonotype was recorded many times. This chain joins TRBV7-8 and TRBJ2-1; 8 bases fit TRBD2. V shed 2 bases, J shed 6 bases, and the junction held 6 bases outside the gene matches. The CDR3 loop spans 15 amino acids. The germline gives CDR1 SGHVS, CDR2 FQNEAQ. The CDR3 DNA follows: TGTGCCAGCAGCTTATCAGGGACTAGTTCCAATGAGCAGTTCTTC. Protein product: CASSLSGTSSNEQFF.

V usage is TRBV9 and J usage is TRBJ2-1; 11 bases are a match to TRBD2. Germline-derived CDR1 and CDR2 are SGDLS and YYNGEE. The CDR3 sequence is 17 residues long. With 3 bases clipped from V and 8 bases from J, the junction kept 13 bases outside the gene matches. DNA for the CDR3: TGTGCCAGCAGCGACCCTCTAGCGGGGGGTACGGTGGATGAGCAGTTCTTC. It yields the protein CASSDPLAGGTVDEQFF.

This clonotype was seen ten or more times. J is TRBJ1-1 and V is TRBV5-1; D call uncertain. Looked up from germline, CDR1 is SGHRS and CDR2 is YFSETQ. The germline V and J ends were trimmed by 0 bases and 0 bases, with 6 bases remaining between them. The length of the CDR3 is 14 residues. The CDR3 loop reads CASSLDTLNTEAFF. The CDR3 region has the DNA TGCGCCAGCAGCTTGGACACCTTGAACACTGAAGCTTTCTTT.

This clonotype was recorded at least ten times. The chain uses TRBV4-1 and TRBJ2-1, with TRBD2 matching 13 bases. This CDR3 spans 17 amino acids. J lost 9 bases, V lost 3 bases, and 11 bases had no gene match. Germline assignment: CDR1 MGHRA and CDR2 YSYEKL. CDR3 sequence: CASSHIRTSGGAVEQFF. CDR3 nucleotides: TGCGCCAGCAGCCATATCAGAACTAGCGGGGGGGCGGTTGAGCAGTTCTTC.

This clonotype was observed at least ten times. The V and J genes are TRBV19 and TRBJ1-1, with 9 positions matching TRBD1. V trimming: 9 bases; J trimming: 0 bases; junction bases outside the gene matches: 17. Germline CDR1 reads LNHDA; CDR2 reads SQIVND (reference sequence). This CDR3 region has 18 residues. The CDR3 DNA reads TGTGCCAGCGTAAGCCGGGACAGGGTTACTGGAGTGAACACTGAAGCTTTCTTT. This encodes CASVSRDRVTGVNTEAFF.

Many counts were recorded for this clonotype. In DNA, the CDR3 is TGTGCCATCAGTGAACCCGGGGGCACAGATACGCAGTATTTT. This codes for CAISEPGGTDTQYF. The rearrangement joins TRBV10-3 to TRBJ2-3; weak D call: TRBD2 (5 bases). V dropped 3 bases and J dropped 1 base, with 8 bases sitting between them. The CDR3 runs to 14 residues. Germline lookup yields CDR1 ENHRY and CDR2 SYGVKD.

This clonotype was counted many times. The J gene is TRBJ2-2, the V gene TRBV12-3 or TRBV12-4, with D perhaps TRBD2 (5 bases). This CDR3 spans 14 amino acids. V was pared by 8 bases and J by 3 bases, with 13 bases between. CDR3 residues: CASLTYGDTGELFF. The CDR3 DNA follows: TGTGCCAGCCTAACTTACGGGGACACCGGGGAGCTGTTTTTT.

This clonotype has only one observation. It may be a read error: a sequence one base away is much more abundant. The rearrangement links TRBV7-2 to TRBJ1-1, with 7 bases that match TRBD1. The CDR3 spans 13 residues. CDR1 and CDR2 from the germline V gene are SGHTA and FQGNSA. Trimming removed 1 base from V and 12 bases from J; junction bases left unmatched: 8. Written as DNA, the CDR3 is TGTGCCAGCAGCTTAGTAGGGACAGAGAAAACTTTCTTT. Its protein is CASSLVGTEKTFF.

This clonotype was detected ten times or more. The chain has TRBV27 and TRBJ1-5; D perhaps matches TRBD1 (6 bases). The germline CDR1 and CDR2 sequences are MNHEY and SMNVEV (reference sequence). V was clipped by 4 bases and J by 0 bases, with 10 bases between them. This CDR3 has 15 residues. CDR3 sequence reads: CASSSPGASNQPQHF. As DNA, the CDR3 is TGTGCCAGCAGTTCCCCAGGGGCTAGCAATCAGCCCCAGCATTTT.

This clonotype was picked up many times. The rearrangement links TRBV2 to TRBJ2-5; 8 nucleotides line up with TRBD1. Germline V CDR1 and CDR2: SNHLY, FYNNEI. Trimming at V came to 10 bases and at J to 1 base, leaving 5 bases not matched to a gene. The CDR3 has 13 amino acids. The CDR3 sequence: CATRQGTQETQYF. CDR3 nucleotides: TGTGCCACCCGACAGGGGACCCAAGAGACCCAGTACTTC.

This clonotype was observed a handful of times. The chain joins TRBV18 to TRBJ2-7; perhaps TRBD1 as D (6 bases). CDR3 size: 14 residues. Trimming removed 3 bases at V and 1 base at J, with 10 bases between. Germline CDR1 reads KGHSH; CDR2 reads LQKENI. CDR3 amino acids: CASSPRQDSYEQYF. The CDR3 DNA sequence: TGTGCCAGCTCACCGAGACAGGATTCCTACGAGCAGTACTTC.

Many counts were recorded for this clonotype. V usage is TRBV20-1 and J usage is TRBJ1-1; 7 bases match TRBD1. This CDR3 is built from 14 residues. Germline V gene data show CDR1 as DFQATT and CDR2 as SNEGSKA (reference sequence). The V segment lost 1 base and the J segment 1 base; nucleotides outside the gene matches: 3. CDR3 nucleotide sequence: TGCAGTGCTAGAGGTTGGACAGGGAACACTGAAGCTTTCTTT. As protein: CSARGWTGNTEAFF.